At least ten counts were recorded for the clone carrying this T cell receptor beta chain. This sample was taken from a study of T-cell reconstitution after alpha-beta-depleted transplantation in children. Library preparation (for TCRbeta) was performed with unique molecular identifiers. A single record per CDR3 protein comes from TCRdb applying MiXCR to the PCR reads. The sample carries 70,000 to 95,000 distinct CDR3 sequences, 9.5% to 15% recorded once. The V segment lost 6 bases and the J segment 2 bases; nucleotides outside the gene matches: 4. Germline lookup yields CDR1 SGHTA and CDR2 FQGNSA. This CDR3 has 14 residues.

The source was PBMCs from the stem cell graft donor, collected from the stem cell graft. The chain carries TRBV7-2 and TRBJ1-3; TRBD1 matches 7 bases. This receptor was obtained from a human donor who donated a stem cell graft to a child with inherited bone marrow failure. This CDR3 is CASSNRGAGNTIYF. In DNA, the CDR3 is TGTGCCAGCAGTAACAGGGGCGCTGGAAACACCATATATTTT.